This T cell receptor beta chain came from a study of T cells expressing NK-cell markers. About the study: Investigators obtained TCR beta repertoires from sorted CD3+CD56+NKG2C+, CD3+CD56+NKG2C- and CD3+CD56-NKG2C+ T cells. In the group of eight sequenced donors, seven were HCMV-seropositive and one was seronegative.

With the 5' RACE reads reprocessed, TCRdb shows one record per CDR3 protein and no DNA. The sample holds about half a million distinct CDR3 sequences. Study observations and caveats: The leading position in the CD3+CD56-NKG2C+ fraction of four donors also went to these clonotypes. Dominant NKG2C+ clonotype frequencies of 1.0-7.0% of CD8+ T cells were measured in over 5 donors.

This CDR3 contains 15 residues. Germline CDR1 is MNHNS and CDR2 is SASEGT. Details on this clonotype: The target antigen is unknown.

The sample comprised blood T cells: a sorted CD56 or NKG2C T cell subset, CD4+ or CD8+ T cells, or bulk PBMC T cells (not recorded which). This clonotype was obtained from a woman in her 50s in good health. The rearrangement joins TRBV6-1 to TRBJ2-5; TCRdb calls TRBD2, which cannot be checked without DNA. CDR3 in amino acids: CASSPVAGGQETQYF.